Shown below are 6 T cell receptor beta chains from a single sample sequenced in a study of blood T cell repertoires in COVID-19. Method: immunoSEQ multiplex PCR; TCRdb's copy keeps in-frame clones and lacks some. The sample carries 120,000 to 150,000 clones, over 80% recorded once. Material for sequencing was peripheral blood. The receptor source for this set is a woman between 50 and 59 years old with acute or convalescent COVID-19.

The genes are TRBV11-2 and TRBJ1-1; D remains unclear. The ends were cut back, 3 bases at V and 6 bases at J, with 14 bases in the middle. The CDR3 sequence is 14 residues long. Germline values: CDR1 SGHAT, CDR2 FQNNGV. CDR3 coding DNA: TGTGCCAGCAGCTTTATGTTGAGGGCGGCTGAAGCTTTCTTT. Its translation is CASSFMLRAAEAFF. Full variable domain (remainder filled in from reference TRBV11-2 and TRBJ1-1): EAGVAQSPRYKIIEKRQSVAFWCNPISGHATLYWYQQILGQGPKLLIQFQNNGVVDDSQLPKDRFSAERLKGVDSTLKIQPAKLEDSAVYLCASSFMLRAAEAFFGQGTRLTVV.

The V and J genes are TRBV5-1 and TRBJ1-1; TRBD1 matches 8 bases. Germline V gene sequence: CDR1 SGHRS, CDR2 YFSETQ. Germline trimming cut 2 bases from V and 7 bases from J; bases unmatched to any gene: 7. The CDR3 runs 14 residues. This chain's CDR3 is CASSFPRTGSEAFF. Here the CDR3 DNA reads TGCGCCAGCAGCTTTCCCCGGACAGGGAGTGAAGCTTTCTTT. Full variable domain (remainder filled in from reference TRBV5-1 and TRBJ1-1): KAGVTQTPRYLIKTRGQQVTLSCSPISGHRSVSWYQQTPGQGLQFLFEYFSETQRNKGNFPGRFSGRQFSNSRSEMNVSTLELGDSALYLCASSFPRTGSEAFFGQGTRLTVV.

The V and J genes are TRBV19 and TRBJ1-5; possibly TRBD1 for D (6 bases). V was pared by 0 bases and J by 7 bases, with 16 bases between. From germline, CDR1 is LNHDA and CDR2 SQIVND (reference sequence). This CDR3 spans 16 amino acids. CDR3 sequence reads: CASSIDENWGRQPQHF. The CDR3 DNA reads TGTGCCAGTAGTATAGATGAGAACTGGGGGCGACAGCCCCAGCATTTT.

This chain connects TRBV30 to TRBJ1-2, with D hard to call. From germline, CDR1 is GTSNPN and CDR2 SVGIG (reference sequence). Trimming left V 0 bases short and J 6 bases short, with 14 bases between. The CDR3 runs 14 residues. Written as DNA, the CDR3 is TGTGCCTGGAGTGTATTAGGGTGGGAGGATGGCTACACCTTC. It encodes CAWSVLGWEDGYTF.

The chain carries TRBV4-1 and TRBJ2-7, with 8 bases that match TRBD1. Germline loops: CDR1 MGHRA, CDR2 YSYEKL. The trim removed 0 bases at V and 5 bases at J, leaving 6 bases unmatched. CDR3 length: 15 residues. The CDR3 DNA is TGCGCCAGCAGCCAAGAGTCAGGACAGGGCAACGAGCAGTACTTC. This encodes CASSQESGQGNEQYF.

This sequence joins TRBV14 and TRBJ2-2, with D possibly TRBD1 on 5 matching bases. The germline gives CDR1 SGHDN, CDR2 FVKESK. Trimming stripped 4 bases from V and 1 base from J, with 16 bases between. The CDR3 sequence is 17 residues long. The CDR3 DNA sequence: TGTGCCAGCAGCCCGGGCATCCGGACAATGAACACCGGGGAGCTGTTTTTT. It specifies CASSPGIRTMNTGELFF.